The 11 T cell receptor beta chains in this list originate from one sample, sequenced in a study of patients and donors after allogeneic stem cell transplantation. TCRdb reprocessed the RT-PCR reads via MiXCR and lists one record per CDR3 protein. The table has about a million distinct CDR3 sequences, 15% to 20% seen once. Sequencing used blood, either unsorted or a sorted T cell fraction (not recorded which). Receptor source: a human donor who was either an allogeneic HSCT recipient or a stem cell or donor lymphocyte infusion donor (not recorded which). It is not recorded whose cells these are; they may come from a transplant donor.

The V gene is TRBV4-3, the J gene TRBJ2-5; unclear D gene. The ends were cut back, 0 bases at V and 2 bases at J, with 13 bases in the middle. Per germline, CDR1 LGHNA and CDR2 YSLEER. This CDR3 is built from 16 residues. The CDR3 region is CASSQDRKAGQETQYF. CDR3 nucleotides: TGCGCCAGCAGCCAAGATCGTAAGGCCGGACAAGAGACCCAGTACTTC.

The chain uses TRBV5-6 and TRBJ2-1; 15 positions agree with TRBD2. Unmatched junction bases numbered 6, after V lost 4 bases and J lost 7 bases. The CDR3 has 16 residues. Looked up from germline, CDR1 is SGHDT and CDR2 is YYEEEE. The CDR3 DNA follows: TGTGCCAGCAGCCGCGGGACTAGCGGGAGGATGAATGAGCAGTTCTTC. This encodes CASSRGTSGRMNEQFF. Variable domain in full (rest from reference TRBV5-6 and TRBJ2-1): DAGVTQSPTHLIKTRGQQVTLRCSPKSGHDTVSWYQQALGQGPQFIFQYYEEEERQRGNFPDRFSGHQFPNYSSELNVNALLLGDSALYLCASSRGTSGRMNEQFFGPGTRLTVL.

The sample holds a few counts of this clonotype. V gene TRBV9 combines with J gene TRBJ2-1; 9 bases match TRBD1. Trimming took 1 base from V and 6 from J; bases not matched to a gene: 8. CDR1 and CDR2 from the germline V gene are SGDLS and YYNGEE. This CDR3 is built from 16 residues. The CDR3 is CASSVWTGEVGNEQFF. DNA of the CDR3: TGTGCCAGCAGCGTATGGACAGGGGAAGTGGGCAATGAGCAGTTCTTC. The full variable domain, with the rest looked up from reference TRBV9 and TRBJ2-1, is DSGVTQTPKHLITATGQRVTLRCSPRSGDLSVYWYQQSLDQGLQFLIQYYNGEERAKGNILERFSAQQFPDLHSELNLSSLELGDSALYFCASSVWTGEVGNEQFFGPGTRLTVL.

CDR3 protein: CASSQGTPAQPQHF. CDR3 in DNA: TGTGCCAGCAGCCAAGGGACCCCTGCTCAGCCCCAGCATTTT. This chain uses TRBV7-2 with TRBJ1-5; D might be TRBD1 (5 bases). The CDR3 has 14 amino acids. The V end lost 5 bases, the J end lost 6 bases, and 14 bases lay between the germline ends. Germline V gene data show CDR1 as SGHTA and CDR2 as FQGNSA.

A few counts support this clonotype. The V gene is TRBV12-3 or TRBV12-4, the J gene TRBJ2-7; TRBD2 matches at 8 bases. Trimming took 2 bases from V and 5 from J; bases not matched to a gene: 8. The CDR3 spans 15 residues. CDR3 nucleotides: TGTGCCAGCAGTTTAATCAGCGGGGGCTCGGACGAGCAGTACTTC. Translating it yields CASSLISGGSDEQYF.

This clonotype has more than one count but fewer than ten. The CDR3 DNA reads TGCAGTGCTGAGGGGGGGGGTATGGCAGATACGCAGTATTTT. Its translation: CSAEGGGMADTQYF. The V gene is TRBV20-1, the J gene TRBJ2-3; possibly TRBD2 for D (7 bases). Trimming shortened V by 5 bases and J by 4 bases, and 16 bases separated the two germline ends. Germline assignment: CDR1 DFQATT and CDR2 SNEGSKA (reference sequence). CDR3 length: 14 residues.

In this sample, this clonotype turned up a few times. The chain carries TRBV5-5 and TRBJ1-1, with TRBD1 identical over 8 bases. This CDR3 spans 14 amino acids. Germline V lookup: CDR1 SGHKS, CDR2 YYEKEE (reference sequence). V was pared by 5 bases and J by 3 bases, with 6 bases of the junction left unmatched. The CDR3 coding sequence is TGTGCCAGCAGGGAGCAGGGGGCCTACACTGAAGCTTTCTTT. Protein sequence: CASREQGAYTEAFF.

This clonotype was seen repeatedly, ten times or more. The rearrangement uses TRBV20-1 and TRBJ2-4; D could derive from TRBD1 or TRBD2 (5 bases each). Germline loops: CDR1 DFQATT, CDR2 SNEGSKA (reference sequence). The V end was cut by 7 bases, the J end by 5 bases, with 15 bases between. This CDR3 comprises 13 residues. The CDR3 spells CSVPIPGQNIQYF. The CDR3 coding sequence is TGCAGTGTCCCGATCCCGGGGCAAAACATTCAGTACTTC.

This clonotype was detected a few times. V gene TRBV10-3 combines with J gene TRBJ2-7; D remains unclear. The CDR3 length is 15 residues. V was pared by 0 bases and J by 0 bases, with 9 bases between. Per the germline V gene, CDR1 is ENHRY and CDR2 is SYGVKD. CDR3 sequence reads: CAISESSTDSYEQYF. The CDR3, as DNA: TGTGCCATCAGTGAGTCGAGCACAGACTCCTACGAGCAGTACTTC.

The CDR3 bases are TGTGCCAGCAGCCAAGATAGTTTGAGGGTTCAAACCCAGTACTTC. Protein: CASSQDSLRVQTQYF. This sequence joins TRBV3-1 and TRBJ2-5; maybe TRBD2 (5 bases). The ends were cut back, 0 bases at V and 8 bases at J, with 16 bases in the middle. Germline CDR1 reads LGHDT; CDR2 reads YNNKEL (reference sequence). The CDR3 consists of 15 residues.

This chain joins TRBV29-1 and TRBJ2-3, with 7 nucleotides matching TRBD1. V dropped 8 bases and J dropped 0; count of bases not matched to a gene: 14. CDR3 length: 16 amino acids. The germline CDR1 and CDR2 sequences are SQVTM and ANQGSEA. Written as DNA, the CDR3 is TGCAGCTACCTTCCACGACAGGGCCCTAGCACAGATACGCAGTATTTT. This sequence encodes CSYLPRQGPSTDTQYF.